These 28 T cell receptor beta chains share one sample of origin, sequenced in a study of blood T cell repertoires in COVID-19. TCRdb's table, derived via immunoSEQ multiplex PCR, lists solely in-frame clones and lacks some. This table has 200,000 to 300,000 clones, about nine tenths appearing once. Sequences were obtained from PBMCs or T cells enriched from blood (not recorded which). The receptor source for this set is a woman between 40 and 50 years old with acute COVID-19.

The gene calls are TRBV4-3 and TRBJ2-7; TRBD2 aligns across 8 bases. This CDR3 contains 17 residues. The trim removed 4 bases at V and 0 bases at J, leaving 11 bases unmatched. Per the germline V gene, CDR1 is LGHNA and CDR2 is YSLEER. CDR3 region: CASSLGEKRGSSYEQYF. In DNA form, the CDR3 reads TGCGCCAGCAGCCTGGGCGAAAAGCGGGGGAGCTCCTACGAGCAGTACTTC.

This chain uses TRBV5-5 with TRBJ1-5; TRBD1 is a possible D gene (6 bases). Germline V gene data show CDR1 as SGHKS and CDR2 as YYEKEE (reference sequence). The CDR3 contains 16 residues. Trimming left V 4 bases short and J 7 bases short, with 21 bases between. The DNA of the CDR3 is TGTGCCAGCAGCACAATGAATACAGGGACCGGGCAGCCCCAGCATTTT. Translation: CASSTMNTGTGQPQHF.

The rearrangement uses TRBV6-5 and TRBJ2-3, with 8 bases fitting TRBD1. The length of the CDR3 is 14 residues. J gave up 5 bases and V 2 bases, and 3 bases lay outside the gene matches. Germline V gives CDR1 MNHEY, CDR2 SVGAGI. The CDR3 spells CASSYRTGLDTQYF. CDR3 nucleotides: TGTGCCAGCAGTTACAGGACAGGGTTAGATACGCAGTATTTT.

The V gene is TRBV3-1 (or the pseudogene TRBV3-2), the J gene TRBJ2-7, with 9 nucleotides matching TRBD1. CDR3 length: 15 amino acids. V trimming: 1 base; J trimming: 4 bases; junction bases outside the gene matches: 5. Germline V gives CDR1 LGHDT, CDR2 YNNKEL (reference sequence). The CDR3, as DNA: TGTGCCAGCAGCCAAGGAACAGGGGGCGGGTACGAGCAGTACTTC. It translates to CASSQGTGGGYEQYF.

The chain is built from TRBV28 and TRBJ2-7; 12 bases line up with TRBD1. The germline V gene has CDR1 MDHEN and CDR2 SYDVKM. V gave up 4 bases and J gave up 6 bases; unmatched junction bases: 7. This CDR3 contains 15 residues. The CDR3 DNA sequence: TGTGCCAGCAGTTCCGGGACAGGGGGCTCTCGCGAGCAGTACGTC. This encodes CASSSGTGGSREQYV.

The J gene is TRBJ1-5, the V gene TRBV19; TRBD1 agrees at 8 bases. The CDR3 contains 16 residues. V lost 8 bases and J lost 7; bases outside the gene matches: 16. Germline V gene data show CDR1 as LNHDA and CDR2 as SQIVND (reference sequence). The CDR3 protein is CASEPGTGGSGQPQHF. The CDR3 bases are TGTGCCAGTGAACCCGGGACAGGAGGTTCCGGGCAGCCCCAGCATTTT. Together with reference TRBV19 and TRBJ1-5, the CDR3 gives the full variable domain: DGGITQSPKYLFRKEGQNVTLSCEQNLNHDAMYWYRQDPGQGLRLIYYSQIVNDFQKGDIAEGYSVSREKKESFPLTVTSAQKNPTAFYLCASEPGTGGSGQPQHFGDGTRLSIL.

CDR3 protein: CASSLVAQGGEKLFF. The DNA of the CDR3 is TGCGCCAGCAGCTTGGTTGCGCAGGGTGGTGAAAAACTGTTTTTT. The J gene is TRBJ1-4, the V gene TRBV5-1, with D possibly being TRBD1 (5 bases). V lost 0 bases and J 7 bases, leaving 13 bases between the germline ends. The CDR3 has 15 amino acids. Germline V gives CDR1 SGHRS, CDR2 YFSETQ.

CDR3 sequence reads: CASSLGRERNEQFF. The CDR3 coding sequence is TGTGCCAGCAGCTTAGGGCGGGAGAGAAATGAGCAGTTCTTC. The V call is TRBV7-9, the J call TRBJ2-1; 7 bases line up with TRBD2. The CDR3 has 14 amino acids. With 1 base clipped from V and 7 bases from J, the junction kept 4 bases outside the gene matches. The germline gives CDR1 SEHNR, CDR2 FQNEAQ (reference sequence).

The chain uses TRBV7-2 and TRBJ2-5; a weak D match, TRBD2 (5 bases). Germline CDR1 SGHTA, CDR2 FQGNSA. Trimming pared 0 bases from V and 5 bases from J, leaving 19 bases between. CDR3 length: 17 amino acids. The CDR3 spells CASSLATAFGERETQYF. Written as DNA, the CDR3 is TGTGCCAGCAGCTTAGCAACCGCATTCGGGGAAAGGGAGACCCAGTACTTC.

The count of this clone is one. The chain links TRBV3-1 (or the pseudogene TRBV3-2) to TRBJ2-5, with TRBD2 identical over 12 bases. The germline V gene encodes CDR1 LGHDT and CDR2 YNNKEL (reference sequence). The ends lost 4 bases at V and 5 bases at J; junction bases unmatched: 5. This CDR3 spans 15 amino acids. The DNA of the CDR3 is TGTGCCAGCAGCCGTCTAGCGGGGGGGCGGGAGACCCAGTACTTC. Amino acid sequence: CASSRLAGGRETQYF.

V and J are TRBV5-5 and TRBJ1-3; D remains unclear. V lost 0 bases and J 4 bases, leaving 14 bases between the germline ends. Germline CDR1 reads SGHKS; CDR2 reads YYEKEE (reference sequence). The CDR3 consists of 16 residues. The CDR3 region is CASSLAPEGSGNTIYF. As DNA, the CDR3 is TGTGCCAGCAGCTTGGCACCGGAGGGTTCAGGAAACACCATATATTTT.

This chain links TRBV24-1 with TRBJ2-5; weak D call: TRBD2 (5 bases). The CDR3 length is 13 residues. V was trimmed by 6 bases and J by 1 base, leaving 8 bases between them. Per germline, CDR1 KGHDR and CDR2 SFDVKD. DNA for the CDR3: TGTGCCACCAGTCGGGGAACCCAAGAGACCCAGTACTTC. Amino acid sequence: CATSRGTQETQYF.

This clone was counted only a few times. The chain joins TRBV9 to TRBJ1-3; TRBD1 matches at 7 bases. Germline V gene data show CDR1 as SGDLS and CDR2 as YYNGEE. The length of the CDR3 is 15 residues. The V and J ends lost 1 base and 3 bases, in that order; junction bases with no gene match: 4. The CDR3 spells CASSVKGAYGNTIYF. DNA for the CDR3: TGTGCCAGCAGCGTAAAGGGGGCATATGGAAACACCATATATTTT.

The chain carries TRBV7-2 and TRBJ2-3, with D unclear. Trimming pared 5 bases from V and 1 base from J, leaving 7 bases between. The CDR3 covers 13 residues. Germline CDR1 and CDR2: SGHTA and FQGNSA. The CDR3 sequence is CASSVIGTDTQYF. The CDR3, as DNA: TGTGCCAGCAGCGTTATCGGCACAGATACGCAGTATTTT.

The chain has TRBV12-5 and TRBJ2-3, with D possibly TRBD2 on 6 matching bases. V dropped 8 bases and J dropped 0 bases, with 18 bases sitting between them. Germline CDR1 reads LGHNT; CDR2 reads FRNRAP. This CDR3 spans 16 amino acids. CDR3 loop: CASSRQAGGSTDTQYF. CDR3 DNA: TGTGCTAGTTCGAGGCAGGCCGGGGGAAGCACAGATACGCAGTATTTT.

This chain connects TRBV5-1 to TRBJ1-5; 7 bases map to TRBD1. The CDR3 contains 14 residues. Trimming removed 5 bases from V and 4 bases from J; junction bases left unmatched: 6. The germline V gene encodes CDR1 SGHRS and CDR2 YFSETQ. CDR3 protein: CASRWDSENQPQHF. CDR3 sequence (DNA): TGCGCCAGCAGATGGGACAGCGAGAATCAGCCCCAGCATTTT.

The CDR3 loop reads CASSATRTGFNTIYF. DNA of the CDR3: TGTGCCAGCAGCGCAACCCGGACAGGGTTTAACACCATATATTTT. The chain carries TRBV9 and TRBJ1-3, with 8 bases fitting TRBD1. The CDR3 sequence is 15 residues long. Germline loops: CDR1 SGDLS, CDR2 YYNGEE. Trimming at V came to 3 bases and at J to 7 bases, leaving 9 bases not matched to a gene.

The J gene is TRBJ1-1, the V gene TRBV9; 7 bases align to TRBD1. Germline CDR1 is SGDLS and CDR2 is YYNGEE. The CDR3 sequence is 15 residues long. V dropped 1 base and J dropped 6; count of bases not matched to a gene: 9. CDR3 sequence: CASSVTTGREAEAFF. As DNA, the CDR3 is TGTGCCAGCAGCGTAACGACAGGGCGGGAGGCTGAAGCTTTCTTT.

The J gene is TRBJ2-2, the V gene TRBV9; the match to TRBD2 covers 14 bases. The J segment lost 6 bases and the V segment lost 3 bases, leaving 1 base of the junction unmatched. CDR1 is SGDLS, CDR2 YYNGEE, per germline. CDR3 length equals 15 residues. DNA for the CDR3: TGTGCCAGCAGCGGGGGACTAGCGGGAGCCGGGGAGCTGTTTTTT. It is translated as CASSGGLAGAGELFF.

The chain is built from TRBV4-1 and TRBJ1-2; a possible D gene is TRBD1 (6 bases). Trimming took off 4 bases at V and 8 bases at J, with 17 bases between the two ends. CDR3 length: 14 residues. CDR1 is MGHRA, CDR2 YSYEKL, per germline. The CDR3 nucleotides are TGCGCCAGCAGCCCCTCTCCAGGGGTCCGGGGCTACACCTTC. Protein: CASSPSPGVRGYTF.

The chain employs TRBV30 and TRBJ2-7; TRBD2 matches at 10 bases. Germline CDR1 is GTSNPN and CDR2 is SVGIG (reference sequence). The V gene end was trimmed by 7 bases and the J gene end by 5 bases; junction bases not matched to a gene: 11. The CDR3 is made up of 14 amino acids. CDR3 region: CAYTSGRVTNEQYV. DNA for the CDR3: TGTGCCTACACAAGCGGGAGGGTCACCAACGAGCAGTACGTC.

V is TRBV5-1 and J is TRBJ2-1, with D tentatively TRBD1 (6 bases). V was clipped by 4 bases and J by 5 bases, with 7 bases between them. This CDR3 comprises 12 residues. Per germline, CDR1 SGHRS and CDR2 YFSETQ. CDR3 DNA sequence: TGCGCCAGCAGCCGGGACAACAATGAGCAGTTCTTC. Translated: CASSRDNNEQFF.

V and J are TRBV12-1 and TRBJ2-7; the D segment call TRBD2 is taken from the table without a DNA check. TRBV12-1 is annotated as a pseudogene. The CDR3 contains 21 residues. Here the CDR3 DNA reads TGTGCCAGCAGCTTAGGCGAGGGTAGAAGCGGGAATCCCCCAGAGGTGAGCGAGCAGTACGTC. This translates into CASSLGEGRSGNPPEVSEQYV.

The V gene is TRBV7-2, the J gene TRBJ1-6, with 9 positions matching TRBD1. The CDR3 loop spans 16 amino acids. Germline loops: CDR1 SGHTA, CDR2 FQGNSA. With 1 base clipped from V and 7 bases from J, the junction kept 5 bases outside the gene matches. The CDR3 loop reads CASSLGGQGTNSPLHF. In DNA form, the CDR3 reads TGTGCCAGCAGCTTAGGCGGACAGGGGACGAATTCACCCCTCCACTTT.

The V call is TRBV11-2, the J call TRBJ1-3; a possible D gene is TRBD1 (6 bases). The CDR3 extends over 14 amino acids. With 3 bases removed from V and 4 bases from J, the gap between germline ends came to 10 bases. Germline CDR1 reads SGHAT; CDR2 reads FQNNGV. The CDR3 is CASSFGGQGNTIYF. CDR3 DNA sequence: TGTGCCAGCAGCTTCGGGGGGCAAGGAAACACCATATATTTT. The whole variable domain, remainder taken from reference TRBV11-2 and TRBJ1-3, is EAGVAQSPRYKIIEKRQSVAFWCNPISGHATLYWYQQILGQGPKLLIQFQNNGVVDDSQLPKDRFSAERLKGVDSTLKIQPAKLEDSAVYLCASSFGGQGNTIYFGEGSWLTVV.

This clone was observed once. The rearrangement joins TRBV20-1 to TRBJ1-5, with 10 nucleotides matching TRBD1. CDR3 length: 14 residues. V was pared by 3 bases and J by 4 bases, with 3 bases of the junction left unmatched. Per germline, CDR1 DFQATT and CDR2 SNEGSKA (reference sequence). This chain's CDR3 is CSASKGQGNQPQHF. CDR3 nucleotides: TGCAGTGCTAGTAAGGGACAGGGGAATCAGCCCCAGCATTTT.

This clone was observed a handful of times. The rearrangement joins TRBV19 to TRBJ1-5; D uncertain. The germline CDR1 and CDR2 sequences are LNHDA and SQIVND (reference sequence). The CDR3 is made up of 14 amino acids. V lost 7 bases and J lost 1, with 11 bases in between. Here the CDR3 DNA reads TGTGCCAGTATGTCCTTGCAGAGCAATCAGCCCCAGCATTTT. Residues: CASMSLQSNQPQHF.

The sample holds many counts of this clone. This rearrangement joins TRBV7-8 to TRBJ1-6; 7 bases map to TRBD1. Trimming took 1 base from V and 6 from J; bases not matched to a gene: 9. CDR3 length: 17 residues. Germline V CDR1 and CDR2: SGHVS, FQNEAQ. The CDR3 is CASSLGGTANFNSPLHF. As DNA, the CDR3 is TGTGCCAGCAGCTTAGGGGGGACAGCCAACTTTAATTCACCCCTCCACTTT.